This T cell receptor (beta chain) was profiled in a study of blood T cells in healthy people across ages. This clonotype occurred a few times. Its antigen is not known. CDR3 length equals 15 residues. Germline loops: CDR1 LGHDT, CDR2 YNNKEL (reference sequence). Trimming removed 0 bases from V and 6 bases from J; junction bases left unmatched: 7. The study's findings and limits: Long-lived donors carried more naive CD4+ cells and greater diversity than aged donors. As age increased, TCR beta diversity per million T cells fell in a roughly linear fashion. Bulk PBMC profiling left naive and antigen-experienced comparisons inconclusive.

The authors ran a second PCR of roughly 6 to 11 cycles using a sample-barcoded 5' primer and a J-beta primer mix. TCRdb re-derived calls from the 5' RACE reads in MiXCR, one entry per CDR3 protein. This table holds 910,000 or so distinct CDR3 sequences, around 54% found once. The study recruited healthy Caucasian donors from Russia who were aged roughly 6 to 95. This receptor was obtained from a woman aged 55-70 years in good health. The chain recombines TRBV3-1 with TRBJ2-7; TRBD2 aligns across 8 bases. The sequencing sample was made of blood. The CDR3 region has the DNA TGTGCCAGCAGCCAAGAAAGAGCGGGAGTAAGCGAGCAGTACTTC. Protein product: CASSQERAGVSEQYF.